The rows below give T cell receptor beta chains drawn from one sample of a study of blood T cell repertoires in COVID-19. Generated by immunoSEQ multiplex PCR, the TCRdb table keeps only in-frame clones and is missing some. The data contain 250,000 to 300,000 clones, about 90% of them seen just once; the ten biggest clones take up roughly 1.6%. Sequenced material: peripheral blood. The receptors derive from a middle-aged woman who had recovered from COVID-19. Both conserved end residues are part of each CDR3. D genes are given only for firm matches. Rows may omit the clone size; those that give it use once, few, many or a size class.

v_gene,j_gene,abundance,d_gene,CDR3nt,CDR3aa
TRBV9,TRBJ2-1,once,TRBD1,TGTGCCAGCAGCGTAAGGGGGCGCGGTAAAAATGAGCAGTTCTTC,CASSVRGRGKNEQFF
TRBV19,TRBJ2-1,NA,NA,TGTGCCAGTAGTAAGTCTACCGTGCACAATGAGCAGTTCTTC,CASSKSTVHNEQFF
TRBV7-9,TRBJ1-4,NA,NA,TGTGCCAGCAGCGGACGGGGGGCCGAAAAACTGTTTTTT,CASSGRGAEKLFF
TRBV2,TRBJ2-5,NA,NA,TGTGCCAGCAGTGTTACAGGGAATCTCCAAGAGACCCAGTACTTC,CASSVTGNLQETQYF
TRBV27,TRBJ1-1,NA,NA,TGTGCCAGCAGTTCTCTCCGGGGTTCGGGGTTGGCTGAAGCTTTCTTT,CASSSLRGSGLAEAFF
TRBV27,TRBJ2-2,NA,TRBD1,TGTGCCGTACAGGGGGCGCGCACCGGGGAGCTGTTTTTT,CAVQGARTGELFF
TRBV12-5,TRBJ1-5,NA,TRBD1,TGTGCTAGTGGTTCCGACAGGGTGGATAGCAATCAGCCCCAGCATTTT,CASGSDRVDSNQPQHF
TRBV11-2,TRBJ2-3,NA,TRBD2,TGTGCCAGCAGCTCCACGAGCGGGGCTGTTACGCAGTATTTT,CASSSTSGAVTQYF
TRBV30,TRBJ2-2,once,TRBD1,TGTGCCTGGAGCTTAGGGGGCGCCGGGGAGCTGTTTTTT,CAWSLGGAGELFF
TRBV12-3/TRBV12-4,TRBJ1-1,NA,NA,TGTGCCAGCAGCCTCACAGGGAACACTGAAGCTTTCTTT,CASSLTGNTEAFF
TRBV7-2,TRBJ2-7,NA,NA,TGTGCCAGCAGCAAAACGATTCACGGGCAGTACTTC,CASSKTIHGQYF